One sample yielded the 9 T cell receptor beta chains listed below, sequenced in a study of T cells in narcolepsy. Here immunoSEQ multiplex PCR was the method, and the copy in TCRdb shows in-frame clones only, minus some. The sample carries 25,000 to 35,000 clones, roughly 80% recorded once. The specimen was CD45RA- memory CD4+ T cells from PBMCs. The receptors were gathered from a human donor with narcolepsy.

The J gene is TRBJ2-3, the V gene TRBV7-9; D is unresolved. Looked up from germline, CDR1 is SEHNR and CDR2 is FQNEAQ (reference sequence). There are 11 residues in the CDR3. Between the trimmed V and J ends, which lost 5 bases and 5 bases, there was a span of 5 bases. CDR3 in amino acids: CASSGKDTQYF. CDR3 coding DNA: TGTGCCAGCAGCGGCAAAGATACGCAGTATTTT.

The genes are TRBV6-5 and TRBJ2-5; D ambiguous. The assigned J gene may be wrong: the sequence end matches TRBJ2-7 better. The CDR3 runs to 12 residues. The germline V gene has CDR1 MNHEY and CDR2 SVGAGI. The CDR3 here is CASSYGRYEQYF. CDR3 sequence (DNA): TGTGCCAGCAGTTACGGGCGCTACGAGCAGTACTTC.

CDR3 residues: CASSESGNSNQPQHF. CDR3 coding DNA: TGTGCCAGTAGCGAATCAGGGAATAGCAATCAGCCCCAGCATTTT. The J gene is TRBJ1-5, the V gene TRBV19; a possible D gene is TRBD1 (5 bases). Germline V gives CDR1 LNHDA, CDR2 SQIVND (reference sequence). The CDR3 is 15 residues long. Trimming stripped 6 bases from V and 0 bases from J, with 12 bases between.

The genes are TRBV30 and TRBJ2-3; possible D gene TRBD1, 6 bases. The length of the CDR3 is 14 residues. V lost 0 bases and J 1 base, leaving 8 bases between the germline ends. CDR1 is GTSNPN, CDR2 SVGIG, per germline (reference sequence). The DNA for the CDR3 is TGTGCCTGGAGTGTAGAGGGGGGCACAGATACGCAGTATTTT. Residues: CAWSVEGGTDTQYF.

The chain employs TRBV5-1 and TRBJ2-2; possibly TRBD2 for D (6 bases). The V end was cut by 0 bases, the J end by 5 bases, with 11 bases between. Looked up from germline, CDR1 is SGHRS and CDR2 is YFSETQ. This CDR3 has 15 amino acids. This CDR3 reads CASSLEQGGTGELFF. CDR3 nucleotides: TGCGCCAGCAGCTTGGAGCAGGGAGGAACCGGGGAGCTGTTTTTT.

The chain combines TRBV27 with TRBJ1-3; D gene unclear. The CDR3 contains 13 residues. Germline lookup yields CDR1 MNHEY and CDR2 SMNVEV (reference sequence). The V gene lost 5 bases and the J gene lost 0 bases, with 5 bases spanning the gap. The CDR3 bases are TGTGCCAGCAGTGGCCTCTCTGGAAACACCATATATTTT. Its protein is CASSGLSGNTIYF.

The CDR3 DNA reads TGTGCCAGCTCCCTGGGAAGCGGGAGGGTGGATACGCAGTATTTT. Translated, it gives CASSLGSGRVDTQYF. The chain has TRBV11-2 and TRBJ2-3; TRBD2 agrees at 10 bases. Unmatched junction bases numbered 11, after V lost 8 bases and J lost 6 bases. CDR1 is SGHAT, CDR2 FQNNGV, per germline. The CDR3 runs 15 residues.

V and J are TRBV7-3 and TRBJ2-1; 13 bases are a match to TRBD2. Germline CDR1 and CDR2: SGHTA and FQGTGA. The CDR3 runs to 14 residues. J gave up 7 bases and V 5 bases, and 2 bases lay outside the gene matches. The CDR3 protein is CASSGLAGANEQFF. The CDR3 DNA follows: TGTGCCAGCAGCGGACTAGCGGGAGCAAATGAGCAGTTCTTC.

This rearrangement joins TRBV5-1 to TRBJ2-5; D is unresolved. V was cut by 3 bases and J by 2 bases, with 11 bases left in between. The CDR3 covers 14 residues. Germline V gene data show CDR1 as SGHRS and CDR2 as YFSETQ. This CDR3 reads CASSSAVGQETQYF. The CDR3 DNA is TGCGCCAGCAGCTCCGCCGTGGGTCAAGAGACCCAGTACTTC.